These 27 T cell receptor beta chains were all obtained from the same sample, sequenced in a study of CD8+CD57+ T cells in acquired aplastic anemia. Sequencing involved patients with CD8+CD57+ cell expansion previously shown by flow cytometry. The template for TCR beta VDJ and CDR3 sequence profiling was genomic DNA. TCRdb redid the calling of the reads with MiXCR, one entry per CDR3 protein. The data contain hundreds of thousands of distinct CDR3 sequences, 40% to 50% of them singletons. The sample comprised sorted CD4+, CD8+, or CD8+CD57+ T cells (not recorded which) from PBMCs. These receptors all come from a human donor with aplastic anemia.

V gene TRBV30 combines with J gene TRBJ2-2; no definite D call. Germline-derived CDR1 and CDR2 are GTSNPN and SVGIG (reference sequence). V was clipped by 4 bases and J by 1 base, with 10 bases between them. The CDR3 consists of 14 residues. The CDR3 DNA reads as TGTGCCTGGACAGCGTACATGAACACCGGGGAGCTGTTTTTT. Translated, it gives CAWTAYMNTGELFF. Based on the CDR3 plus reference TRBV30 and TRBJ2-2, the full variable domain is SQTIHQWPATLVQPVGSPLSLECTVEGTSNPNLYWYRQAAGRGLQLLFYSVGIGQISSEVPQNLSASRPQDRQFILSSKKLLLSDSGFYLCAWTAYMNTGELFFGEGSRLTVL.

On this clonotype itself: This could be a read error, since a much larger clone is one nucleotide away. The CDR3 spells CASSPWTGVDEQYF. In nucleotides, the CDR3 is TGTGCCAGCAGCCCGTGGACAGGGGTCGACGAGCAGTACTTC. This sequence joins TRBV13 and TRBJ2-7, with TRBD1 matching over 9 bases. V dropped 5 bases and J dropped 5; count of bases not matched to a gene: 7. The CDR3 totals 14 residues. CDR1 and CDR2 (germline): PRHDT, FYEKMQ (reference sequence).

The V gene is TRBV19, the J gene TRBJ2-7; D may match TRBD1 or TRBD2 (7 bases each). Deletions cut 8 bases from V and 3 bases from J, with 17 bases between. CDR1 and CDR2 (germline): LNHDA, SQIVND (reference sequence). This CDR3 contains 14 residues. CDR3 in amino acids: CASRRAGGDYEQYF. CDR3 nucleotides: TGTGCCAGTCGGCGGGCAGGGGGGGACTACGAGCAGTACTTC.

The gene calls are TRBV3-1 and TRBJ2-7; the D gene could be TRBD1 or TRBD2 (5 bases each). Trimming removed 1 base at V and 0 bases at J, with 10 bases between. Looked up from germline, CDR1 is LGHDT and CDR2 is YNNKEL (reference sequence). The CDR3 runs to 15 residues. Here the CDR3 reads CASSQGGTYSYEQYF. The DNA of the CDR3 is TGTGCCAGCAGCCAAGGGGGGACCTACTCCTACGAGCAGTACTTC.

The chain links TRBV29-1 to TRBJ2-2; TRBD2 is a possible D gene (6 bases). The CDR3 is 12 residues long. Germline-derived CDR1 and CDR2 are SQVTM and ANQGSEA. V gave up 7 bases and J gave up 3 bases, with 9 bases separating them. As DNA, the CDR3 is TGCAGCGGGGGGGAGGACACCGGGGAGCTGTTTTTT. This translates into CSGGEDTGELFF.

This clonotype was seen at least ten times. V and J are TRBV19 and TRBJ1-2, with TRBD1 matching 8 bases. Germline CDR1 reads LNHDA; CDR2 reads SQIVND (reference sequence). The CDR3 is 17 residues long. V dropped 1 base and J dropped 0; count of bases not matched to a gene: 7. The CDR3 DNA sequence: TGTGCCAGTAGTATAGTTTTTGACAGGGGATCTAACTATGGCTACACCTTC. Its protein is CASSIVFDRGSNYGYTF.

Of note for this clonotype: A read error may account for a junction end that differs from germline. The rearrangement links TRBV5-1 to TRBJ2-5; D perhaps matches TRBD2 (6 bases). The germline V gene has CDR1 SGHRS and CDR2 YFSETQ. The CDR3 runs 16 residues. As DNA, the CDR3 is TGTGCCAGCAGCCCCCCCCGCGGGGCGAATCAAGAGACCCAGTACTTC. Translating gives CASSPPRGANQETQYF.

This chain uses TRBV2 with TRBJ1-2; no firm D call. The length of the CDR3 is 16 residues. The V gene lost 5 bases and the J gene lost 4 bases, with 20 bases spanning the gap. Germline V gene lookup returns CDR1 SNHLY and CDR2 FYNNEI. For the CDR3, the DNA is TGTGCCAGCAGTTTATATCGGGCAGACCGAGTCTATGGCTACACCTTC. Translating it yields CASSLYRADRVYGYTF.

J is TRBJ1-4 and V is TRBV7-2; 7 positions agree with TRBD1. The CDR3 consists of 14 residues. CDR1 SGHTA and CDR2 FQGNSA come from the germline V gene. The V gene end was trimmed by 3 bases and the J gene end by 7 bases; junction bases not matched to a gene: 5. The CDR3 protein is CASSFTGASEKLFF. CDR3 bases: TGTGCCAGCAGCTTCACAGGGGCTAGTGAAAAACTGTTTTTT.

The rearrangement links TRBV30 to TRBJ1-5; TRBD1 agrees at 9 bases. Germline V gene lookup returns CDR1 GTSNPN and CDR2 SVGIG (reference sequence). The CDR3 contains 16 residues. The J segment lost 5 bases and the V segment lost 2 bases, leaving 10 bases of the junction unmatched. Here the CDR3 DNA reads TGTGCCTGGAGTTCAGGGACAGGGCCCCCTTATCAGCCCCAGCATTTT. Translating gives CAWSSGTGPPYQPQHF.

The table lists this clonotype with a few counts. The CDR3, as DNA: TGTGCCAGCAGCTTACCGGGACAGGGGACCCGAACCGGGGAGCTGTTTTTT. Its translation: CASSLPGQGTRTGELFF. The chain uses TRBV5-5 and TRBJ2-2; 10 bases are shared with TRBD1. Germline V gene lookup returns CDR1 SGHKS and CDR2 YYEKEE (reference sequence). The CDR3 extends over 17 amino acids. Trimming removed 2 bases from V and 5 bases from J; junction bases left unmatched: 9. Full variable domain (missing parts from reference TRBV5-5 and TRBJ2-2): DAGVTQSPTHLIKTRGQQVTLRCSPISGHKSVSWYQQVLGQGPQFIFQYYEKEERGRGNFPDRFSARQFPNYSSELNVNALLLGDSALYLCASSLPGQGTRTGELFFGEGSRLTVL.

This clonotype showed up many times. The rearrangement joins TRBV5-1 to TRBJ2-7; TRBD1 agrees at 8 bases. Germline CDR1 SGHRS, CDR2 YFSETQ. V trimming: 1 base; J trimming: 3 bases; junction bases outside the gene matches: 9. The CDR3 extends over 16 amino acids. Here the CDR3 DNA reads TGCGCCAGCAGCTTGCCGCGGGACAGGAGTAACTACGAGCAGTACTTC. Encoded protein: CASSLPRDRSNYEQYF.

This clonotype occurred a few times. The chain links TRBV3-1 to TRBJ2-7, with 7 nucleotides matching TRBD1. The ends lost 0 bases at V and 4 bases at J; junction bases unmatched: 12. The CDR3 contains 17 residues. Germline V gene sequence: CDR1 LGHDT, CDR2 YNNKEL (reference sequence). The CDR3 spells CASSQDPAGGFRYEQYF. The CDR3 DNA is TGTGCCAGCAGCCAAGATCCGGCAGGGGGTTTTCGTTACGAGCAGTACTTC.

The chain has TRBV25-1 and TRBJ1-2, with a possible D match to TRBD1 (5 bases). V was clipped by 3 bases and J by 8 bases, with 25 bases between them. This CDR3 contains 17 residues. Germline CDR1 and CDR2: MGHDK and SYGVNS. The CDR3 bases are TGTGCCAGCAGTGATCCAGGGAGCCCCTCATTCCCATGGGGCTACACCTTC. The encoded protein is CASSDPGSPSFPWGYTF.

The table lists this clonotype with many counts. The chain employs TRBV7-9 and TRBJ2-1, with 7 bases that match TRBD2. Losses at the gene ends were 5 bases for V and 10 bases for J; bases not matched to a gene: 5. CDR3 length: 12 amino acids. Germline CDR1 SEHNR, CDR2 FQNEAQ (reference sequence). CDR3 residues: CASSRGVGEQFF. The CDR3 DNA is TGTGCCAGCAGCCGGGGGGTGGGGGAGCAGTTCTTC. The entire variable domain, with the rest obtained from reference TRBV7-9 and TRBJ2-1, is as follows: DTGVSQNPRHKITKRGQNVTFRCDPISEHNRLYWYRQTLGQGPEFLTYFQNEAQLEKSRLLSDRFSAERPKGSFSTLEIQRTEQGDSAMYLCASSRGVGEQFFGPGTRLTVL.

This chain joins TRBV7-9 and TRBJ2-3; 10 positions match TRBD2. There are 18 residues in the CDR3. Unmatched junction bases numbered 11, after V lost 3 bases and J lost 2 bases. Germline CDR1 and CDR2: SEHNR and FQNEAQ (reference sequence). CDR3 sequence: CASSFIAGGPTITDTQYF. The CDR3 nucleotides read TGTGCCAGCAGCTTTATAGCGGGGGGACCAACGATCACAGATACGCAGTATTTT.

At least ten counts were recorded for this clonotype. This chain links TRBV20-1 with TRBJ2-3; 8 bases match TRBD2. Unmatched junction bases numbered 12, after V lost 0 bases and J lost 4 bases. Germline loops: CDR1 DFQATT, CDR2 SNEGSKA (reference sequence). CDR3 length: 17 amino acids. The CDR3 bases are TGCAGTGCTAGAGATTTCTATGATTTAGCGGGATCAGATACGCAGTATTTT. Translated: CSARDFYDLAGSDTQYF.

The chain links TRBV7-9 to TRBJ1-2; maybe TRBD1 (5 bases). V was clipped by 6 bases and J by 2 bases, with 16 bases between them. The CDR3 consists of 15 residues. The germline gives CDR1 SEHNR, CDR2 FQNEAQ (reference sequence). CDR3 loop: CASSSSGTENYGYTF. The CDR3 nucleotides are TGTGCCAGCAGTTCCTCAGGGACCGAAAACTATGGCTACACCTTC.

There are many counts of this clonotype. The genes are TRBV15 and TRBJ2-5; D is uncertain. Germline CDR1 is LNHNV and CDR2 is YYDKDF (reference sequence). The CDR3 has 15 residues. V was trimmed by 0 bases and J by 9 bases, leaving 17 bases between them. The CDR3 protein is CATSRDGAASSAQYF. CDR3 sequence (DNA): TGTGCCACCAGCAGAGATGGTGCGGCTTCCTCGGCCCAGTACTTC.

This clonotype was seen many times. The chain combines TRBV12-3 or TRBV12-4 with TRBJ1-1; D uncertain. The CDR3 runs 13 residues. The ends were cut back, 7 bases at V and 8 bases at J, with 17 bases in the middle. Written as DNA, the CDR3 is TGTGCCAGCACCATGGGCCTCGGGAGGGAAGCTTTCTTT. Encoded protein: CASTMGLGREAFF.

This clonotype occurred many times. The chain recombines TRBV9 with TRBJ2-7, with D possibly being TRBD1 or TRBD2 (6 bases each). Germline V gene data show CDR1 as SGDLS and CDR2 as YYNGEE. This CDR3 region has 15 residues. V dropped 0 bases and J dropped 3 bases, with 13 bases sitting between them. CDR3 bases: TGTGCCAGCAGCGTAGTCGGGGGCCAGGGCTACGAGCAGTACTTC. Its protein product is CASSVVGGQGYEQYF.

This clonotype has ten or more counts. The chain couples TRBV6-5 to TRBJ2-7; TRBD2 agrees at 8 bases. The CDR3 runs to 15 residues. With 3 bases clipped from V and 3 bases from J, the junction kept 7 bases outside the gene matches. Germline V gene data show CDR1 as MNHEY and CDR2 as SVGAGI. CDR3 protein: CASSYREGSHYEQYF. In DNA, the CDR3 is TGTGCCAGCAGTTATCGGGAGGGATCACACTACGAGCAGTACTTC.

The V gene is TRBV4-3, the J gene TRBJ1-3; no clear D. This CDR3 is built from 14 residues. Germline V CDR1 and CDR2: LGHNA, YSLEER. Trimming left V 0 bases short and J 1 base short, with 4 bases between. The CDR3 DNA reads as TGCGCCAGCAGCCAAGACTGGTCTGGAAACACCATATATTTT. Its protein is CASSQDWSGNTIYF.

This clonotype was recorded a few times. The rearrangement joins TRBV7-2 to TRBJ2-2; D is unresolved. Per germline, CDR1 SGHTA and CDR2 FQGNSA. V was cut by 1 base and J by 12 bases, with 0 bases left in between. The CDR3 consists of 9 residues. CDR3 sequence reads: CASSLELFF. In DNA, the CDR3 is TGTGCCAGCAGCTTAGAGCTGTTTTTT. The full variable domain, rest sourced from reference TRBV7-2 and TRBJ2-2, is GAGVSQSPSNKVTEKGKDVELRCDPISGHTALYWYRQSLGQGLEFLIYFQGNSAPDKSGLPSDRFSAERTGGSVSTLTIQRTQQEDSAVYLCASSLELFFGEGSRLTVL.

The rearrangement links TRBV2 to TRBJ1-2; TRBD1 might be the D (5 bases). The germline V gene has CDR1 SNHLY and CDR2 FYNNEI. V was clipped by 2 bases and J by 4 bases, with 14 bases between them. This CDR3 has 15 amino acids. The CDR3 DNA sequence: TGTGCCAGCAGTGAATCGGGGGAGGTAGGCTATGGCTACACCTTC. Protein sequence: CASSESGEVGYGYTF.

V and J are TRBV7-9 and TRBJ2-7, with 7 bases fitting TRBD1. The germline gives CDR1 SEHNR, CDR2 FQNEAQ (reference sequence). The CDR3 sequence is 15 residues long. The V gene end was trimmed by 4 bases and the J gene end by 0 bases; junction bases not matched to a gene: 6. Here the CDR3 reads CASSSRQGSSYEQYF. The CDR3 nucleotides are TGTGCCAGCAGCTCCCGACAGGGTAGCTCCTACGAGCAGTACTTC.

Worth noting for this clonotype: Here the CDR3 omits its conserved ending phenylalanine or tryptophan, so a read error is the likely source. This sequence joins TRBV7-9 and TRBJ2-3; D unresolved. Per the germline V gene, CDR1 is SEHNR and CDR2 is FQNEAQ (reference sequence). Deletions cut 5 bases from V and 6 bases from J, with 12 bases between. The CDR3 consists of 13 residues. The CDR3 nucleotides read TGTGCCAGCAGCCCCCCCGTCCTGGATACGCAGTATCTT. It is translated as CASSPPVLDTQYL.